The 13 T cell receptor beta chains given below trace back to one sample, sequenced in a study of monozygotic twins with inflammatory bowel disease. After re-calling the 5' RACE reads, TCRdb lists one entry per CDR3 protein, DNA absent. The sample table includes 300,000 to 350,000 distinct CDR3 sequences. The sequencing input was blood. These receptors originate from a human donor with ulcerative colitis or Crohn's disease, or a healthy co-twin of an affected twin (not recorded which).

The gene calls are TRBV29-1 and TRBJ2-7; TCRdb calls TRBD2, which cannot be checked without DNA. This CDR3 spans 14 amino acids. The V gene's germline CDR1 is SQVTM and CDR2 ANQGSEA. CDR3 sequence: CSGGSTSGSYEQYF.

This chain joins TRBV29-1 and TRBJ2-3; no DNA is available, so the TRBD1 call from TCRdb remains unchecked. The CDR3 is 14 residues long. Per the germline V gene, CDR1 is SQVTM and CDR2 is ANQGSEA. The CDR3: CSVELPGRRDTQYF.

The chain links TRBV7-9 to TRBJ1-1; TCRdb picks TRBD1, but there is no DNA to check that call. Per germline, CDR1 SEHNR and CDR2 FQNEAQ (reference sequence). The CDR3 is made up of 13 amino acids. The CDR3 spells CASSRGQGEEAFF.

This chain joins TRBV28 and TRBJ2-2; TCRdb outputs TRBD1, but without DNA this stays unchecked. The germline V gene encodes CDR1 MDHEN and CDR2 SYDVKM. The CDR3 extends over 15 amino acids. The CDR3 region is CASSWDRGRTGELFF. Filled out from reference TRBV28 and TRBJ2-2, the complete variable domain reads DVKVTQSSRYLVKRTGEKVFLECVQDMDHENMFWYRQDPGLGLRLIYFSYDVKMKEKGDIPEGYSVSREKKERFSLILESASTNQTSMYLCASSWDRGRTGELFFGEGSRLTVL.

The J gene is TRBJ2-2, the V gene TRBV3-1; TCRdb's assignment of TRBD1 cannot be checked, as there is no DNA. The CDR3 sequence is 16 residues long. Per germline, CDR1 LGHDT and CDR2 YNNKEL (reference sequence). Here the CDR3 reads CASSEIGRMNTGELFF.

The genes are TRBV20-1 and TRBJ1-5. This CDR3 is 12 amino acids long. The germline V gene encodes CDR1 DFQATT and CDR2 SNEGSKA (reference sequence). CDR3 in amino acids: CSARLPNQPQHF.

CDR3: CASSLMPGLATNTGELFF. The chain is built from TRBV11-2 and TRBJ2-2; TCRdb calls TRBD2, which cannot be checked without DNA. This CDR3 contains 18 residues. From germline, CDR1 is SGHAT and CDR2 FQNNGV.

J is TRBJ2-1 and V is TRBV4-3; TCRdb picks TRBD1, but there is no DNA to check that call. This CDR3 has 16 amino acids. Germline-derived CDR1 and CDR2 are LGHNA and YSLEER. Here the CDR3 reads CASSQVLQGGYNEQFF.

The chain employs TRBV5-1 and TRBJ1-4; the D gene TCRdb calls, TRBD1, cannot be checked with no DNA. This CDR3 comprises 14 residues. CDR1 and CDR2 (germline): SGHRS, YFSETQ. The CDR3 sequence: CASSLTGDNEKLFF. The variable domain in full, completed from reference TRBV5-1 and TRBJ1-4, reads KAGVTQTPRYLIKTRGQQVTLSCSPISGHRSVSWYQQTPGQGLQFLFEYFSETQRNKGNFPGRFSGRQFSNSRSEMNVSTLELGDSALYLCASSLTGDNEKLFFGSGTQLSVL.

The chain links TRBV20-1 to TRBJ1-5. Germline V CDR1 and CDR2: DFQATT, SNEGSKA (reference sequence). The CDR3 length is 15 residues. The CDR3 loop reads CSAKVLGRFNQPQHF.

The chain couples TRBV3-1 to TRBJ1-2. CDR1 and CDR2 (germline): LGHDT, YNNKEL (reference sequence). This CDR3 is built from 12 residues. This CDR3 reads CASSQPDYGYTF.

The CDR3 protein is CASSLVGGLNEQFF. The chain recombines TRBV5-1 with TRBJ2-1; TCRdb lists TRBD1, though no DNA is available to test this call. Germline V gene data show CDR1 as SGHRS and CDR2 as YFSETQ. This CDR3 region has 14 residues.

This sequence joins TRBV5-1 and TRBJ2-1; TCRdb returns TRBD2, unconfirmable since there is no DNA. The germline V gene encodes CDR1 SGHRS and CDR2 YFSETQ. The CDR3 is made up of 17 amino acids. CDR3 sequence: CASSLGLGLAGGAEQFF.